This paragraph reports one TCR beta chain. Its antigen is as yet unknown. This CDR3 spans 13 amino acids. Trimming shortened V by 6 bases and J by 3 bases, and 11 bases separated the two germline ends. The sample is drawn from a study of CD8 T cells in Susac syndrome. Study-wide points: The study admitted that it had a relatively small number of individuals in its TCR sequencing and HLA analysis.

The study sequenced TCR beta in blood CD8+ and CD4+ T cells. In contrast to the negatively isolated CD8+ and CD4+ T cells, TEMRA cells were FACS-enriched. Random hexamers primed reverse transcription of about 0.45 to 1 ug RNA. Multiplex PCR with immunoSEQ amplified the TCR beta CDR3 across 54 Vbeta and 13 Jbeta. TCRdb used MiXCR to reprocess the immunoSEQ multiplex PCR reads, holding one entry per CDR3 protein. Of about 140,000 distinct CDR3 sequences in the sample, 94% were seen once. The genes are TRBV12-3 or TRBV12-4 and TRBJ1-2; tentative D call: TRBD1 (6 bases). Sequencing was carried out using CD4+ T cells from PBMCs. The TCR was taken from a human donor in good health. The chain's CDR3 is CASRRQDYYGYTF. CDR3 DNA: TGTGCCAGCAGGCGACAGGATTACTATGGCTACACCTTC.